Presented here are 25 T cell receptor beta chains from one specimen sequenced in a study of sequential checkpoint blockade in melanoma. Treatment of the sample: randomized to nivolumab then ipilimumab (arm A) or the reverse (arm B). Using immunoSEQ multiplex PCR, the repertoire was profiled, and TCRdb retains in-frame clones only, with some absent. Among roughly 11,000 clones listed, approximately 70% were seen once. Sequenced material: CD8+ T cells sorted from blood (inferred from file names), taken from a patient given nivolumab and ipilimumab in sequence. The receptors were sampled from a human donor with melanoma.

V is TRBV5-6 and J is TRBJ2-1, with 9 nucleotides matching TRBD2. Germline V gene lookup returns CDR1 SGHDT and CDR2 YYEEEE. The CDR3 consists of 15 residues. The V segment lost 0 bases and the J segment 4 bases; nucleotides outside the gene matches: 2. CDR3 sequence (DNA): TGTGCCAGCAGCTTGGGACTAGCGGTTTACAATGAGCAGTTCTTC. It codes for CASSLGLAVYNEQFF.

In its sample, this clone ranks as large. The chain combines TRBV28 with TRBJ2-1, with 9 positions matching TRBD1. The CDR3 length is 16 residues. V gave up 6 bases and J gave up 6 bases; unmatched junction bases: 12. Germline values: CDR1 MDHEN, CDR2 SYDVKM. Here the CDR3 DNA reads TGTGCCAGCAGGGCCCTCAAGGGACAGGGCTTCAATGAGCAGTTCTTC. Translating it yields CASRALKGQGFNEQFF.

The J gene is TRBJ2-2, the V gene TRBV2, with 9 bases lining up with TRBD2. Germline assignment: CDR1 SNHLY and CDR2 FYNNEI. V lost 4 bases, J lost 3 bases, and 9 bases stayed unmatched. CDR3 length: 17 amino acids. CDR3 bases: TGTGCCAGCAGTGTGGTAGCGGGAGTAGGCGACACCGGGGAGCTGTTTTTT. It yields the protein CASSVVAGVGDTGELFF.

The chain joins TRBV6-6 to TRBJ1-2, with D maybe TRBD1 (6 bases). This CDR3 is 15 amino acids long. The V gene lost 6 bases and the J gene lost 8 bases, with 22 bases spanning the gap. CDR1 and CDR2 (germline): MNHNY, SVGAGI (reference sequence). The CDR3 spells CASSPQPWTVWGYTF. The CDR3 DNA reads TGTGCCAGCAGCCCTCAACCTTGGACAGTGTGGGGCTACACCTTC.

V gene TRBV2 combines with J gene TRBJ2-3, with TRBD1 matching 10 bases. CDR3 size: 16 residues. Germline trimming cut 10 bases from V and 1 base from J; bases unmatched to any gene: 11. Germline V gene lookup returns CDR1 SNHLY and CDR2 FYNNEI. CDR3 sequence (DNA): TGTGCCAACAACTGGCCGGGGACAGGGGGCACAGATACGCAGTATTTT. As protein: CANNWPGTGGTDTQYF.

The chain uses TRBV29-1 and TRBJ2-1; 8 nucleotides match TRBD2. From germline, CDR1 is SQVTM and CDR2 ANQGSEA. This CDR3 has 15 amino acids. Germline trimming cut 7 bases from V and 3 bases from J; bases unmatched to any gene: 11. The CDR3 is CSASPLTSGYNEQFF. The CDR3 DNA reads TGCAGCGCGTCGCCCCTCACTAGCGGCTACAATGAGCAGTTCTTC.

This clone was observed a few times. The chain combines TRBV25-1 with TRBJ2-7; 9 bases are a match to TRBD1. CDR3 length: 17 amino acids. Germline lookup yields CDR1 MGHDK and CDR2 SYGVNS. Germline trimming cut 1 base from V and 5 bases from J; bases unmatched to any gene: 12. The CDR3 protein is CASSELGDRVGHDEQYF. CDR3 DNA sequence: TGTGCCAGCAGTGAATTGGGGGACAGGGTAGGTCACGACGAGCAGTACTTC.

DNA of the CDR3: TGTGCCAGCAGTGAATCCCGGGCGGGGTTAAGGTCCTACGAGCAGTACTTC. Translation: CASSESRAGLRSYEQYF. The chain couples TRBV2 to TRBJ2-7; D possibly corresponds to TRBD2 (6 bases). V was clipped by 2 bases and J by 1 base, with 18 bases between them. Looked up from germline, CDR1 is SNHLY and CDR2 is FYNNEI. This CDR3 region has 17 residues.

As for this clone: The DNA is left out, because the CDR3 cannot be placed on it with certainty; the CDR3 is given as TCRdb lists it. The rearrangement joins TRBV27 to TRBJ2-2; the table calls TRBD1, which could not be checked here. The CDR3 spans 15 residues, counting both ends. Germline CDR1 and CDR2: MNHEY and SMNVEV (reference sequence). CDR3 sequence: CASSFLAANTGELFF.

The chain carries TRBV4-3 and TRBJ2-7; TRBD2 is a possible D gene (6 bases). The CDR3 runs to 14 residues. The germline V and J ends were trimmed by 0 bases and 6 bases, with 12 bases remaining between them. Germline V gives CDR1 LGHNA, CDR2 YSLEER. CDR3: CASSQEREAFEQYF. CDR3 DNA: TGCGCCAGCAGCCAAGAAAGGGAGGCCTTCGAGCAGTACTTC.

The chain couples TRBV5-6 to TRBJ1-5; D is unclear. V gave up 2 bases and J gave up 7 bases, with 10 bases separating them. Germline CDR1 and CDR2: SGHDT and YYEEEE. CDR3 size: 13 residues. CDR3 DNA sequence: TGTGCCAGCAGCTTCGGGGATTCGCAGCCCCAGCATTTT. Protein product: CASSFGDSQPQHF.

This sequence joins TRBV4-3 and TRBJ1-2; D possibly corresponds to TRBD1 (5 bases). V shed 0 bases and J shed 6 bases, with 14 bases lying between them. The CDR3 sequence is 15 residues long. Germline-derived CDR1 and CDR2 are LGHNA and YSLEER. As DNA, the CDR3 is TGCGCCAGCAGCCAAGATAGTTGGGGCGGGAATGGCTACACCTTC. It translates to CASSQDSWGGNGYTF.

The chain recombines TRBV7-9 with TRBJ2-1, with unresolved D. Deletions cut 5 bases from V and 3 bases from J, with 8 bases between. Germline V CDR1 and CDR2: SEHNR, FQNEAQ (reference sequence). This CDR3 spans 13 amino acids. The CDR3 nucleotides are TGTGCCAGCAGCGGTGCGATCTACAATGAGCAGTTCTTC. Amino acid sequence: CASSGAIYNEQFF. Variable domain in full (rest from reference TRBV7-9 and TRBJ2-1): DTGVSQNPRHKITKRGQNVTFRCDPISEHNRLYWYRQTLGQGPEFLTYFQNEAQLEKSRLLSDRFSAERPKGSFSTLEIQRTEQGDSAMYLCASSGAIYNEQFFGPGTRLTVL.

The sample holds a few counts of this clone. J is TRBJ1-1 and V is TRBV11-2; 9 bases map to TRBD1. V shed 3 bases and J 5 bases; nucleotides not matched to a gene: 7. Germline CDR1 SGHAT, CDR2 FQNNGV. The CDR3 has 15 residues. CDR3 amino acids: CASSFADRGWTEAFF. The DNA of the CDR3 is TGTGCCAGCAGCTTCGCCGACAGGGGGTGGACTGAAGCTTTCTTT. The variable domain in full, with the rest retrieved from reference TRBV11-2 and TRBJ1-1, is EAGVAQSPRYKIIEKRQSVAFWCNPISGHATLYWYQQILGQGPKLLIQFQNNGVVDDSQLPKDRFSAERLKGVDSTLKIQPAKLEDSAVYLCASSFADRGWTEAFFGQGTRLTVV.

The chain uses TRBV10-1 and TRBJ2-1, with 14 bases aligning to TRBD2. This CDR3 comprises 18 residues. V lost 6 bases, J lost 2 bases, and 9 bases stayed unmatched. Germline V lookup: CDR1 WNHNN, CDR2 SYGVQD (reference sequence). This chain's CDR3 is CASSPGLAGEGPYNEQFF. The CDR3 nucleotides read TGCGCCAGCAGCCCGGGACTAGCGGGAGAGGGCCCCTACAATGAGCAGTTCTTC.

The chain couples TRBV7-6 to TRBJ2-3; TRBD1 might be the D (5 bases). Germline V gene lookup returns CDR1 SGHVS and CDR2 FNYEAQ. The length of the CDR3 is 17 residues. V was clipped by 2 bases and J by 4 bases, with 19 bases between them. The DNA for the CDR3 is TGTGCCAGCAGCTTACCCCCCAGCGCTCCACAGGCAGATACGCAGTATTTT. Translated, it gives CASSLPPSAPQADTQYF. Drawing the rest from reference TRBV7-6 and TRBJ2-3, the complete variable domain is GAGVSQSPRYKVTKRGQDVALRCDPISGHVSLYWYRQALGQGPEFLTYFNYEAQQDKSGLPNDRFSAERPEGSISTLTIQRTEQRDSAMYRCASSLPPSAPQADTQYFGPGTRLTVL.

V and J are TRBV20-1 and TRBJ2-7; unclear D gene. The germline V gene has CDR1 DFQATT and CDR2 SNEGSKA (reference sequence). V was cut by 5 bases and J by 3 bases, with 5 bases left in between. The CDR3 is 10 amino acids. The CDR3 DNA follows: TGCAGTGCTCCCAACTACGAGCAGTACTTC. Translation gives CSAPNYEQYF.

In its sample, this clone was seen once. V usage is TRBV27 and J usage is TRBJ2-1; 8 bases fit TRBD1. This CDR3 has 16 residues. CDR1 and CDR2 (germline): MNHEY, SMNVEV (reference sequence). With V trimmed by 2 bases and J by 8 bases, 11 bases remained unmatched. The CDR3 region is CASSLDPTGAGDEQFF. DNA for the CDR3: TGTGCCAGCAGTTTAGATCCGACAGGGGCGGGTGATGAGCAGTTCTTC.

CDR3 region: CASSWGPSYEQYF. The CDR3 DNA sequence: TGTGCCAGCAGCTGGGGCCCCTCCTACGAGCAGTACTTC. The rearrangement links TRBV5-6 to TRBJ2-7; D is possibly TRBD1 (5 bases). V lost 3 bases and J lost 0, with 7 bases in between. The CDR3 totals 13 residues. The germline gives CDR1 SGHDT, CDR2 YYEEEE.

This clone is a singleton in its sample. V is TRBV7-9 and J is TRBJ1-1, with TRBD1 matching over 9 bases. V dropped 5 bases and J dropped 4; count of bases not matched to a gene: 14. The CDR3 extends over 17 amino acids. CDR1 SEHNR and CDR2 FQNEAQ come from the germline V gene (reference sequence). The CDR3 reads CASSPHTGGAGGTEAFF. CDR3 nucleotides: TGTGCCAGCAGCCCACACACAGGGGGCGCGGGAGGCACTGAAGCTTTCTTT.

This rearrangement joins TRBV14 to TRBJ1-1; 11 nucleotides align to TRBD1. Germline V gives CDR1 SGHDN, CDR2 FVKESK. This CDR3 comprises 15 residues. V was pared by 5 bases and J by 2 bases, with 4 bases of the junction left unmatched. The CDR3 nucleotides are TGTGCCAGCAGCGACTGGACAGGGGGCAACACTGAAGCTTTCTTT. Its protein product is CASSDWTGGNTEAFF.

The chain recombines TRBV7-2 with TRBJ2-7, with 11 positions matching TRBD2. Per germline, CDR1 SGHTA and CDR2 FQGNSA. J gave up 3 bases and V 3 bases, and 7 bases lay outside the gene matches. CDR3 length: 16 amino acids. The CDR3: CASSFKGTSGGYEQYF. CDR3 DNA: TGTGCCAGCAGCTTCAAGGGGACTAGCGGAGGCTACGAGCAGTACTTC. Full variable domain (missing parts from reference TRBV7-2 and TRBJ2-7): GAGVSQSPSNKVTEKGKDVELRCDPISGHTALYWYRQSLGQGLEFLIYFQGNSAPDKSGLPSDRFSAERTGGSVSTLTIQRTQQEDSAVYLCASSFKGTSGGYEQYFGPGTRLTVT.

The chain joins TRBV15 to TRBJ2-5; tentative D call: TRBD1 (6 bases). V shed 5 bases and J shed 0 bases, with 19 bases lying between them. This CDR3 has 17 residues. Germline CDR1 reads LNHNV; CDR2 reads YYDKDF (reference sequence). CDR3 protein: CATSSPLGRGYQETQYF. As DNA, the CDR3 is TGTGCCACCAGCTCCCCCCTGGGCAGGGGCTACCAAGAGACCCAGTACTTC.

This clone was picked up a small number of times. Here the CDR3 DNA reads TGTGCCAGCAGTACCCGACAGGGGGCAGATACGCAGTATTTT. It yields the protein CASSTRQGADTQYF. V is TRBV27 and J is TRBJ2-3; 9 bases agree with TRBD1. The V gene end was trimmed by 5 bases and the J gene end by 4 bases; junction bases not matched to a gene: 4. The CDR3 is 14 amino acids. Germline assignment: CDR1 MNHEY and CDR2 SMNVEV (reference sequence).

The rearrangement uses TRBV10-1 and TRBJ1-2, with 10 nucleotides matching TRBD1. CDR1 and CDR2 from the germline V gene are WNHNN and SYGVQD (reference sequence). The CDR3 covers 15 residues. After removal of 2 bases from V and 4 bases from J, the junction contained 4 bases not matched to a gene. The CDR3, as DNA: TGCGCCAGCAGTGAGGGGACAGGGGCCCTCTATGGCTACACCTTC. Amino acids: CASSEGTGALYGYTF.